The 21 T cell receptor beta chains presented below share a single source sample, sequenced in a study of cytomegalovirus exposure and HLA in healthy donors. In the PCR, 60 Vbeta and 13 Jbeta primers were used. Produced via immunoSEQ multiplex PCR; TCRdb's table is partial and in-frame only. In the table there are about 160,000 clones, roughly 80% of which are singletons. The source material was PBMCs. The receptors shown here come from a male donor in good health and CMV-seropositive.

The chain couples TRBV18 to TRBJ2-7; D not resolved. This CDR3 has 14 amino acids. The V end lost 1 base, the J end lost 5 bases, and 12 bases lay between the germline ends. The germline V gene encodes CDR1 KGHSH and CDR2 LQKENI. CDR3 DNA: TGTGCCAGCTCACCACAGTCGTTGGGCCACGAGCAGTACTTC. Translating it yields CASSPQSLGHEQYF.

This sequence joins TRBV5-6 and TRBJ2-5; 7 nucleotides match TRBD1. The J call may be mistaken, given a closer DNA end match to TRBJ2-7. This CDR3 has 13 amino acids. The germline V gene has CDR1 SGHDT and CDR2 YYEEEE. The CDR3 DNA reads TGTGCCAGCAGGGTGACAGGGTTGTACGAGCAGTACTTC. Encoded protein: CASRVTGLYEQYF.

The chain recombines TRBV7-2 with TRBJ1-5; 10 nucleotides match TRBD1. CDR1 is SGHTA, CDR2 FQGNSA, per germline. J lost 3 bases, V lost 6 bases, and 11 bases had no gene match. CDR3 size: 17 residues. CDR3 sequence (DNA): TGTGCCAGCAGTGCAGGGACAGGGGTAAGGACCAATCAGCCCCAGCATTTT. This gives the protein CASSAGTGVRTNQPQHF.

V gene TRBV9 combines with J gene TRBJ2-6; a weak D match, TRBD2 (6 bases). The V end was cut by 7 bases, the J end by 0 bases, with 8 bases between. The CDR3 runs to 14 residues. Germline CDR1 is SGDLS and CDR2 is YYNGEE. This CDR3 is CASGGLSGANVLTF. Written as DNA, the CDR3 is TGTGCCAGCGGGGGACTCTCTGGGGCCAACGTCCTGACTTTC.

The chain employs TRBV10-1 and TRBJ1-2, with 7 bases identical to TRBD1. The J segment lost 3 bases and the V segment lost 3 bases, leaving 7 bases of the junction unmatched. The CDR3 contains 15 residues. Germline V lookup: CDR1 WNHNN, CDR2 SYGVQD (reference sequence). The CDR3 DNA reads as TGCGCCAGCAGTGACAGACAGGGCGGACACTATGGCTACACCTTC. Amino acid sequence: CASSDRQGGHYGYTF.

V usage is TRBV19 and J usage is TRBJ1-5; 9 bases map to TRBD1. After removal of 4 bases from V and 4 bases from J, the junction contained 11 bases not matched to a gene. This CDR3 is built from 17 residues. Germline assignment: CDR1 LNHDA and CDR2 SQIVND (reference sequence). This CDR3 reads CASSTVPGQGRNQPQHF. The DNA of the CDR3 is TGTGCCAGTAGTACAGTCCCGGGACAGGGAAGAAATCAGCCCCAGCATTTT.

This chain connects TRBV10-1 to TRBJ2-7; D gene ambiguous. CDR3 length: 13 residues. Germline CDR1 and CDR2: WNHNN and SYGVQD (reference sequence). The V gene lost 1 base and the J gene lost 2 bases, with 6 bases spanning the gap. CDR3 sequence (DNA): TGCGCCAGCAGTGAGTACAGTACCTACGAGCAGTACTTC. This gives the protein CASSEYSTYEQYF.

This clone was detected only a few times. This chain links TRBV5-1 with TRBJ1-1; D is uncertain. Germline V lookup: CDR1 SGHRS, CDR2 YFSETQ. With 4 bases removed from V and 9 bases from J, the gap between germline ends came to 13 bases. The CDR3 is made up of 12 amino acids. CDR3 in DNA: TGCGCCAGCAGCCCGGAGGAAGGAAAAGCTTTCTTT. Encoded protein: CASSPEEGKAFF.

The V gene is TRBV19, the J gene TRBJ2-2, with a tentative D call TRBD1 (6 bases). The germline V gene encodes CDR1 LNHDA and CDR2 SQIVND (reference sequence). CDR3 length: 15 residues. The V end lost 6 bases, the J end lost 1 base, and 12 bases lay between the germline ends. The CDR3 bases are TGTGCCAGTAGAAAGACAGGCGTGAACACCGGGGAGCTGTTTTTT. The encoded protein is CASRKTGVNTGELFF.

The chain is built from TRBV27 and TRBJ1-2; TRBD1 might be the D (5 bases). The V end was cut by 4 bases, the J end by 2 bases, with 11 bases between. The germline gives CDR1 MNHEY, CDR2 SMNVEV (reference sequence). The CDR3 loop spans 14 amino acids. The CDR3 coding sequence is TGTGCCAGCAGTTCTTTGGACATAAACTATGGCTACACCTTC. It is translated as CASSSLDINYGYTF.

This chain joins TRBV19 and TRBJ1-1; no firm D call. The CDR3 runs 14 residues. Looked up from germline, CDR1 is LNHDA and CDR2 is SQIVND (reference sequence). Trimming pared 4 bases from V and 11 bases from J, leaving 20 bases between. The CDR3 DNA reads as TGTGCCAGTAGTAAACAAGGAGGGCCTTTAGAGGCTTTCTTT. This codes for CASSKQGGPLEAFF.

The CDR3 loop reads CASLQRQGYEQYF. In nucleotides, the CDR3 is TGTGCCAGCCTCCAAAGACAGGGTTACGAGCAGTACTTC. The V call is TRBV27, the J call TRBJ2-7; 7 bases fit TRBD1. Germline loops: CDR1 MNHEY, CDR2 SMNVEV (reference sequence). There are 13 residues in the CDR3. The V segment lost 8 bases and the J segment 4 bases; nucleotides outside the gene matches: 8.

This sequence joins TRBV27 and TRBJ1-3; D is possibly TRBD1 (5 bases). CDR3 length: 15 residues. The V end lost 5 bases, the J end lost 0 bases, and 11 bases lay between the germline ends. Germline loops: CDR1 MNHEY, CDR2 SMNVEV (reference sequence). The CDR3 bases are TGTGCCAGCAGTCCCTGGACAAACTCTGGAAACACCATATATTTT. It translates to CASSPWTNSGNTIYF.

The V and J genes are TRBV28 and TRBJ1-3, with 8 bases fitting TRBD1. The CDR3 covers 16 residues. Germline lookup yields CDR1 MDHEN and CDR2 SYDVKM. The J segment lost 4 bases and the V segment lost 5 bases, leaving 10 bases of the junction unmatched. The CDR3 DNA reads as TGTGCCAGCAGTCCAGGGGGCGCAGCGGGAGGAAACACCATATATTTT. This encodes CASSPGGAAGGNTIYF.

V and J are TRBV6-5 and TRBJ2-7; TRBD2 might be the D (6 bases). V dropped 6 bases and J dropped 3 bases, with 15 bases sitting between them. Per germline, CDR1 MNHEY and CDR2 SVGAGI. This CDR3 is 14 amino acids long. Here the CDR3 reads CASRPPGLHYEQYF. Written as DNA, the CDR3 is TGTGCCAGCAGACCGCCGGGACTCCACTACGAGCAGTACTTC.

This clone appeared a single time. V usage is TRBV6-5 and J usage is TRBJ2-5; TRBD1 matches 9 bases. With the DNA end fitting TRBJ2-7 better, the J assignment may be wrong. Per germline, CDR1 MNHEY and CDR2 SVGAGI. The length of the CDR3 is 14 residues. CDR3 residues: CASSAPGQGNEQYF. Here the CDR3 DNA reads TGTGCCAGCAGTGCGCCGGGACAGGGAAACGAGCAGTACTTC.

The V and J genes are TRBV12-5 and TRBJ2-1; TRBD2 matches 7 bases. J gave up 6 bases and V 3 bases, and 8 bases lay outside the gene matches. Germline V gene sequence: CDR1 LGHNT, CDR2 FRNRAP. The CDR3 is 15 residues long. The CDR3 bases are TGTGCTAGTGGTTTCTCGACTAGCAGGGTCAATGAGCAGTTCTTC. Protein sequence: CASGFSTSRVNEQFF.

Only one count was recorded for this clone. This chain connects TRBV5-1 to TRBJ1-1; 8 bases map to TRBD1. Per the germline V gene, CDR1 is SGHRS and CDR2 is YFSETQ. The CDR3 covers 14 residues. Trimming cost V 4 bases and J 8 bases; bases outside gene matches: 10. The CDR3 DNA is TGCGCCAGCAGCGCCGGGACAGGCGTGACCGAAGCTTTCTTT. Its protein is CASSAGTGVTEAFF.

Details on this clone: One end of the junction is discordant with germline, which a read error may explain. The chain recombines TRBV6-5 with TRBJ2-4; 12 nucleotides align to TRBD2. There are 14 residues in the CDR3. Germline CDR1 is MNHEY and CDR2 is SVGAGI. CDR3 in DNA: TGTGCCAGCAGGGCTAGCGGGAGGGAAAACAGTCAGTACTTC. This codes for CASRASGRENSQYF.

This chain connects TRBV25-1 to TRBJ2-5; TRBD2 agrees at 9 bases. Germline-derived CDR1 and CDR2 are MGHDK and SYGVNS. The CDR3 contains 14 residues. Germline trimming cut 1 base from V and 12 bases from J; bases unmatched to any gene: 9. CDR3 sequence: CASSEWLAGHDKYF. In nucleotides, the CDR3 is TGTGCCAGCAGTGAATGGCTAGCGGGACACGATAAGTACTTC.

The chain links TRBV30 to TRBJ1-1; maybe TRBD1 (6 bases). Germline V lookup: CDR1 GTSNPN, CDR2 SVGIG (reference sequence). This CDR3 is 16 amino acids long. V lost 0 bases and J 1 base, leaving 15 bases between the germline ends. The CDR3 is CAWSVKQGERNTEAFF. The DNA for the CDR3 is TGTGCCTGGAGTGTAAAACAGGGTGAGCGGAACACTGAAGCTTTCTTT.